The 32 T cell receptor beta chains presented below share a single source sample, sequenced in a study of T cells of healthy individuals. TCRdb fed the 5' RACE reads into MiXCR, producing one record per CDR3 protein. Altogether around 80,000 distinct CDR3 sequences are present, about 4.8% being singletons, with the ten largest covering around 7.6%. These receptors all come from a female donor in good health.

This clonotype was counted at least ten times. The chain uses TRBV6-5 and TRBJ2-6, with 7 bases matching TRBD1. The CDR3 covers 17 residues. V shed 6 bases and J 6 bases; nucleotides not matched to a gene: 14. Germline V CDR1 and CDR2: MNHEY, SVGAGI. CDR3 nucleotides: TGTGCCAGCAGCCGAATGGGACAGACCTCTAAGGCCAACGTCCTGACTTTC. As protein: CASSRMGQTSKANVLTF.

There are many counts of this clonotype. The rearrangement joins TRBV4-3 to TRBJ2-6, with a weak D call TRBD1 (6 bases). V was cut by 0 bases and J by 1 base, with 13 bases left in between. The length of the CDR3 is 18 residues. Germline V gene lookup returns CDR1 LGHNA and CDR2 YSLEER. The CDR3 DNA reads TGCGCCAGCAGCCAAGACCCGACAGGAATTTCTGGGGCCAACGTCCTGACTTTC. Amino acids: CASSQDPTGISGANVLTF.

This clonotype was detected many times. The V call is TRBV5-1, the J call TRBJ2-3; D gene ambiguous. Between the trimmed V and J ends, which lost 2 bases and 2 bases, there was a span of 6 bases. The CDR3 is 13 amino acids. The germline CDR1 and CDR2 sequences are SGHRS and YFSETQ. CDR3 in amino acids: CASSFDLTDTQYF. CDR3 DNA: TGCGCCAGCAGCTTCGACCTCACAGATACGCAGTATTTT.

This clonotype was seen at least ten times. CDR3 residues: CASSFLLDSTGELFF. The CDR3 nucleotides read TGTGCCAGCAGCTTTCTGTTGGACAGCACCGGGGAGCTGTTTTTT. The rearrangement uses TRBV7-9 and TRBJ2-2, with D possibly being TRBD1 (6 bases). Per germline, CDR1 SEHNR and CDR2 FQNEAQ (reference sequence). Trimming pared 3 bases from V and 4 bases from J, leaving 12 bases between. There are 15 residues in the CDR3.

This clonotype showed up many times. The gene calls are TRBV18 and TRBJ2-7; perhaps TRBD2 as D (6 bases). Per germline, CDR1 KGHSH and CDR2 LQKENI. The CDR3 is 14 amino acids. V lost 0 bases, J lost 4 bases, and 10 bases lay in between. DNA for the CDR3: TGTGCCAGCTCACCACCGGAGGGTTTGTACGAGCAGTACTTC. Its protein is CASSPPEGLYEQYF.

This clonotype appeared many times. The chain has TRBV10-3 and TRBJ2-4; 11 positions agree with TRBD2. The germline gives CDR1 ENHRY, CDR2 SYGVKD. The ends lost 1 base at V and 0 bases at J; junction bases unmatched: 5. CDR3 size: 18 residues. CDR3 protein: CAISEFSGRDRAKNIQYF. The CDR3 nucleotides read TGTGCCATCAGTGAGTTTAGCGGGAGGGATAGAGCCAAAAACATTCAGTACTTC.

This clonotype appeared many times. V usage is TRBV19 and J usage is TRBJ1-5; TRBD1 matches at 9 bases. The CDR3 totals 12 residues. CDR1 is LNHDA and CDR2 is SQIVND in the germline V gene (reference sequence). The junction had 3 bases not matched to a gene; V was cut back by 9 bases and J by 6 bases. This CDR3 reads CASRTGAQPQHF. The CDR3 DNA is TGTGCCAGCAGGACAGGGGCTCAGCCCCAGCATTTT.

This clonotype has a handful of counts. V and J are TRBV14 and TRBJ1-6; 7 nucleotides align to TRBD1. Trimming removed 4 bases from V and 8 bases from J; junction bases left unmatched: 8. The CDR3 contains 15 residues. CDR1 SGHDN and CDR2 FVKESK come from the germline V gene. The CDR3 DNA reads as TGTGCCAGCAGCCCCTGGGCAGGGGGGGATTCACCCCTCCACTTT. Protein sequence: CASSPWAGGDSPLHF.

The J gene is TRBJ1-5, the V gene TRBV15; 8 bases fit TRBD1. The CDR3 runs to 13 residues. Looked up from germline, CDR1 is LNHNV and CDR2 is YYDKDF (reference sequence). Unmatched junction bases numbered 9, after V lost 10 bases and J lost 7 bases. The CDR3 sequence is CASSTGVGQPQHF. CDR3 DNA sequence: TGTGCCAGTTCGACAGGGGTAGGACAGCCCCAGCATTTT.

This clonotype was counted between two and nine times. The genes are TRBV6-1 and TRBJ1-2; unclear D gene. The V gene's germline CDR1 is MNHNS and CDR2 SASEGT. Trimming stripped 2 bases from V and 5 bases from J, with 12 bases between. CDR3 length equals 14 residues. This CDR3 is CASSEQYLSYGYTF. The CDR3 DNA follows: TGTGCCAGCAGTGAACAGTATCTCTCTTATGGCTACACCTTC.

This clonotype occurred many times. The CDR3 here is CASSAYQLAVPGPSYEQYF. CDR3 DNA sequence: TGCGCCAGCAGCGCCTACCAACTAGCGGTCCCCGGCCCTTCTTACGAGCAGTACTTC. The gene calls are TRBV5-1 and TRBJ2-7, with 8 bases matching TRBD2. The CDR3 is 19 residues long. Losses at the gene ends were 4 bases for V and 4 bases for J; bases not matched to a gene: 22. The V gene's germline CDR1 is SGHRS and CDR2 YFSETQ.

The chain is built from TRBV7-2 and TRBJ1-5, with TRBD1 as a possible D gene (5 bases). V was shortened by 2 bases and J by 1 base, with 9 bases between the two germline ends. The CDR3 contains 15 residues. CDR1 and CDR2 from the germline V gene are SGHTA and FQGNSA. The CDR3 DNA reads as TGTGCCAGCAGCTTATGGGGGACCAGCAATCAGCCCCAGCATTTT. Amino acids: CASSLWGTSNQPQHF. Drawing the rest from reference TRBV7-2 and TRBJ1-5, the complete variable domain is GAGVSQSPSNKVTEKGKDVELRCDPISGHTALYWYRQSLGQGLEFLIYFQGNSAPDKSGLPSDRFSAERTGGSVSTLTIQRTQQEDSAVYLCASSLWGTSNQPQHFGDGTRLSIL.

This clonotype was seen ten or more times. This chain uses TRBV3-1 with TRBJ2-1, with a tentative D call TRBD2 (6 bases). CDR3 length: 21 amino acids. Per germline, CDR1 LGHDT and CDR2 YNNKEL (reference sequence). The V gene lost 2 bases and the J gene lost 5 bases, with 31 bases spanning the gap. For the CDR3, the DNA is TGTGCCAGCAGCCAACATCTCTCCGGCGGGTCTGGTTCCCCGGGAGACAATGAGCAGTTCTTC. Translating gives CASSQHLSGGSGSPGDNEQFF.

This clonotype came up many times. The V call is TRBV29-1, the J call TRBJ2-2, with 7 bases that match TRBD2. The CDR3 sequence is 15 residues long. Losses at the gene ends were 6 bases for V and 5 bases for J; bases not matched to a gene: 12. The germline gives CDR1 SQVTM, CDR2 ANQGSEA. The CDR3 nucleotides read TGCAGCGTGGAGAGGGCCGAGGGAGGGACCGGGGAGCTGTTTTTT. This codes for CSVERAEGGTGELFF.

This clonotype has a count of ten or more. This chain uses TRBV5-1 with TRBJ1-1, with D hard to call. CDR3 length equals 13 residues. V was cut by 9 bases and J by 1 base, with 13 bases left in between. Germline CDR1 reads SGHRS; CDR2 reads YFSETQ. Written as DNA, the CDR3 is TGCGCCACCCGGGAGATGACGAACACTGAAGCTTTCTTT. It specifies CATREMTNTEAFF.

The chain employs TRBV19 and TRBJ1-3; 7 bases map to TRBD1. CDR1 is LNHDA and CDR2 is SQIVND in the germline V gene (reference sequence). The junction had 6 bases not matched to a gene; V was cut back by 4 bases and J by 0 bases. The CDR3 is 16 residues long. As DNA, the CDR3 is TGTGCCAGTAGTAGGAGGGACAGAGCCTCTGGAAACACCATATATTTT. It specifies CASSRRDRASGNTIYF. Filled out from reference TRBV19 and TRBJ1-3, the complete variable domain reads DGGITQSPKYLFRKEGQNVTLSCEQNLNHDAMYWYRQDPGQGLRLIYYSQIVNDFQKGDIAEGYSVSREKKESFPLTVTSAQKNPTAFYLCASSRRDRASGNTIYFGEGSWLTVV.

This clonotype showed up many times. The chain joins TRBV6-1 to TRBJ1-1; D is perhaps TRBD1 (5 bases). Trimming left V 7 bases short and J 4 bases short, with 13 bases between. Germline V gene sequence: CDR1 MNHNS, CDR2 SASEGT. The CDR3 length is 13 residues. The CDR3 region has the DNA TGTGCCAGCACCAAGGGACTTTTCACTGAAGCTTTCTTT. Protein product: CASTKGLFTEAFF.

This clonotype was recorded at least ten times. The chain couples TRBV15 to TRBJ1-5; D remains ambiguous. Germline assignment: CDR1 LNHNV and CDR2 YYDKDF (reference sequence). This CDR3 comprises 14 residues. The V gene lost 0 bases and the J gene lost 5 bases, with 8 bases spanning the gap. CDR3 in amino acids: CATSREKSYQPQHF. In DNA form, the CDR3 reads TGTGCCACCAGCAGAGAAAAGTCCTATCAGCCCCAGCATTTT.

CDR3 bases: TGTGCCAGCAGCTCCCTAGGGGGGGTAGTGCTTGGCTACACCTTC. It specifies CASSSLGGVVLGYTF. This chain links TRBV7-2 with TRBJ1-2; a weak D match, TRBD1 (6 bases). Germline CDR1 reads SGHTA; CDR2 reads FQGNSA. This CDR3 is 15 amino acids long. The V end was cut by 4 bases, the J end by 7 bases, with 19 bases between.

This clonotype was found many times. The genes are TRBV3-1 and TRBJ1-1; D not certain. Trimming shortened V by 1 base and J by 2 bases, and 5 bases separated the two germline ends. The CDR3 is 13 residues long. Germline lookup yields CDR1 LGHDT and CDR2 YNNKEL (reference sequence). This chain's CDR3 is CASSQGINTEAFF. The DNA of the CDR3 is TGTGCCAGCAGCCAAGGAATTAACACTGAAGCTTTCTTT.

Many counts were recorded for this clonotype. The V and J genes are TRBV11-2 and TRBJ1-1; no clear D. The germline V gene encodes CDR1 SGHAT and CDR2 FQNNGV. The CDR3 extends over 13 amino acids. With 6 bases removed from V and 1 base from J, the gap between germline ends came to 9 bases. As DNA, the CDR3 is TGTGCCAGCAGGGACGGACCGAACACTGAAGCTTTCTTT. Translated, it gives CASRDGPNTEAFF.

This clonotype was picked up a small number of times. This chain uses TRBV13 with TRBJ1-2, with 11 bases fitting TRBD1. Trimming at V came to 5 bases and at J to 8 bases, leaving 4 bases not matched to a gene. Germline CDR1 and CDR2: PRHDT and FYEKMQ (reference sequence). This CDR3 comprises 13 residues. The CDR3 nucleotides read TGTGCCAGCAGCCGGACAGGGGGCGTAGGCTACACCTTC. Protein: CASSRTGGVGYTF.

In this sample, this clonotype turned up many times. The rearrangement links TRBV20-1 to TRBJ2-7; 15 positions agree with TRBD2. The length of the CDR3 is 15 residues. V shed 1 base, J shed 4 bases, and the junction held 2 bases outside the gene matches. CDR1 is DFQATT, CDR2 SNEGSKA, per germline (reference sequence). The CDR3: CSARGTSGRVYEQYF. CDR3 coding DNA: TGCAGTGCTAGAGGGACTAGCGGGAGGGTATACGAGCAGTACTTC.

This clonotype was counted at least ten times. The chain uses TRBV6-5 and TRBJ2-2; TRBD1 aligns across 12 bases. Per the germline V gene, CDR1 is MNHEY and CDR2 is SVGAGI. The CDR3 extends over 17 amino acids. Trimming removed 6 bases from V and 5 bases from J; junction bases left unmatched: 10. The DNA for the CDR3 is TGTGCCAGCAGCCCGCCGGGACAGGGGGCATCGACCGGGGAGCTGTTTTTT. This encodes CASSPPGQGASTGELFF.

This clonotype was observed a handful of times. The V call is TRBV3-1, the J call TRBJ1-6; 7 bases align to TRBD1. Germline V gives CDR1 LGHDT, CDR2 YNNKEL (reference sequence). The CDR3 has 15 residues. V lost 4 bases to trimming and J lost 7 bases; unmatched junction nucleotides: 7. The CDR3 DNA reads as TGTGCCAGCAGCCCAGACAGGGTCAAGAATTCACCCCTCCACTTT. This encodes CASSPDRVKNSPLHF.

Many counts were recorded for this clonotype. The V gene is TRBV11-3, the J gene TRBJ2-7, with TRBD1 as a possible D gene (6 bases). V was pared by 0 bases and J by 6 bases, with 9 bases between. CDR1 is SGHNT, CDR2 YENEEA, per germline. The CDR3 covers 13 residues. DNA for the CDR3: TGTGCCAGCAGCTTAGAGTTAGGGGGCGAGCAGTACTTC. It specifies CASSLELGGEQYF.

The CDR3 sequence is CASSERAYNEQFF. The CDR3 DNA follows: TGTGCCAGCAGTGAGAGGGCATACAATGAGCAGTTCTTC. The chain is built from TRBV6-1 and TRBJ2-1; D may be TRBD2 (5 bases). Trimming shortened V by 3 bases and J by 4 bases, and 7 bases separated the two germline ends. Per germline, CDR1 MNHNS and CDR2 SASEGT. This CDR3 region has 13 residues.

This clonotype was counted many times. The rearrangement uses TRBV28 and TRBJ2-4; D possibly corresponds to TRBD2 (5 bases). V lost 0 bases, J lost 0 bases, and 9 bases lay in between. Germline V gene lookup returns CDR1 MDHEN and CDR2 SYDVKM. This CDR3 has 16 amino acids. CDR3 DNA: TGTGCCAGCAGTTTATGGACTACCGGAGCCAAAAACATTCAGTACTTC. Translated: CASSLWTTGAKNIQYF.

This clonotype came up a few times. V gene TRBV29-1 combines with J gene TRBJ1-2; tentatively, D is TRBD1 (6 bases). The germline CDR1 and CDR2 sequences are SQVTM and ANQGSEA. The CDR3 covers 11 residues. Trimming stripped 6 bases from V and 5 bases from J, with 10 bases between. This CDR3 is CSVYRVYGYTF. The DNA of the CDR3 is TGCAGCGTATACAGGGTATATGGCTACACCTTC.

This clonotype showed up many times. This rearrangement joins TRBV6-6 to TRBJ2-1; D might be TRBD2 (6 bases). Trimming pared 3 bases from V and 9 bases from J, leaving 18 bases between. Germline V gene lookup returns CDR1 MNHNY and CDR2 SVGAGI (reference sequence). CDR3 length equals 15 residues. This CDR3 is CASSYGGARATEQFF. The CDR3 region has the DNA TGTGCCAGCAGTTATGGAGGGGCGAGGGCCACTGAGCAGTTCTTC.

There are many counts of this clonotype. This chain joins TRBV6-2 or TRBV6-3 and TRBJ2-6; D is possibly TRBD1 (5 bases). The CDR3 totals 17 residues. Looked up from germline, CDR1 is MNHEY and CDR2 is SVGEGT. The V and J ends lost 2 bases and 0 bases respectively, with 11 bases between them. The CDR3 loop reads CASSYGQGRSGANVLTF. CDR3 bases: TGTGCCAGCAGTTACGGACAAGGCCGCTCTGGGGCCAACGTCCTGACTTTC.

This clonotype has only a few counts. CDR3 sequence (DNA): TGTGCCAGCAGCTTGGTCACGGGAGGACTACTCGATACGCAGTATTTT. It yields the protein CASSLVTGGLLDTQYF. V is TRBV5-6 and J is TRBJ2-3; 7 bases are a match to TRBD2. CDR1 and CDR2 (germline): SGHDT, YYEEEE. The CDR3 totals 16 residues. Trimming took 0 bases from V and 6 from J; bases not matched to a gene: 10.